This TCR beta chain was retrieved from a study of blood T cell repertoires in COVID-19. Study-wide context: Material from acute and convalescent COVID-19 was sourced from the United States, Italy and Spain. PBMCs, B-cell-depleted T cells, or T cells were the source of the cDNA or gDNA that made up the material.

Per the study methods: Cell counts per sample came from amplifying reference gene primers. This table comes from immunoSEQ multiplex PCR, and its TCRdb copy is limited to in-frame clones, with some not included. That table gives V, J and clone size, and the DNA gave D and trimming. The sample lists a few hundred thousand clones, about nine tenths seen once, with about 4.8% in the top ten. Trimming at V came to 5 bases and at J to 9 bases, leaving 15 bases not matched to a gene. CDR1 and CDR2 (germline): LNHDA, SQIVND (reference sequence). The CDR3 sequence is 15 residues long. Sequenced material: peripheral blood. This chain links TRBV19 with TRBJ1-2, with 7 bases fitting TRBD1. The TCR originated in a man aged 50-60 years with acute or convalescent COVID-19. This CDR3 is CASSSLRTGIIRYTF. The CDR3 region has the DNA TGTGCCAGTAGTTCCCTCCGGACAGGAATAATTCGCTACACCTTC.